A selection of T cell receptor beta chains follows, all from one sample in a study of tumour-infiltrating T cells in Burkitt lymphoma. The table came from immunoSEQ multiplex PCR; TCRdb's copy has only in-frame clones and leaves some out. The sample lists roughly 8,500 clones; more than 55% were seen once. Sequencing input: tumor tissue. These receptors were collected from a human donor with diffuse large B-cell lymphoma. Each CDR3 is given with its conserved first and last residue. The order of the fields is D gene, V gene, J gene, clone size, CDR3 protein, CDR3 DNA. A D gene is named only where the DNA matches it firmly. Size is omitted from some rows. Given values are once, few, many or a class for expanded clones.

>-|TRBV5-4|TRBJ1-1|once
CASSSQGFSPEAFF
TGTGCCAGCAGCTCGCAGGGATTTTCCCCTGAAGCTTTCTTT
>TRBD1|TRBV5-6|TRBJ2-5|medium-sized
CASSPGQGRETQYF
TGTGCCAGCAGCCCGGGACAGGGACGAGAGACCCAGTACTTC
>-|TRBV7-3|TRBJ2-2|once
CASSLNGAGELFF
TGTGCCAGCAGCCTCAACGGGGCCGGGGAGCTGTTTTTT
>-|TRBV7-3|TRBJ2-2|few
CASSLTPIGELFF
TGTGCCAGCAGCTTAACCCCGATCGGGGAGCTGTTTTTT
>TRBD1|TRBV7-9|TRBJ2-2|-
CASSLGQGASGELFF
TGTGCCAGCAGCTTGGGACAGGGGGCATCCGGGGAGCTGTTTTTT
>-|TRBV28|TRBJ1-4|-
CASSISWRGEKLFF
TGTGCCAGCAGTATTTCTTGGAGGGGTGAAAAACTGTTTTTT
>-|TRBV28|TRBJ1-4|-
CASREPGDDEKLFF
TGTGCCAGCAGGGAGCCCGGGGATGATGAAAAACTGTTTTTT
>-|TRBV7-2|TRBJ1-4|-
CASSLFQSGGNEKLFF
TGTGCCAGCAGCTTATTTCAATCGGGCGGTAATGAAAAACTGTTTTTT
>-|TRBV27|TRBJ2-4|-
CASSLRLGHKNIQYF
TGTGCCAGCAGTTTACGGCTGGGACACAAAAACATTCAGTACTTC
>-|TRBV18|TRBJ1-5|-
CASSPESGQPQHF
TGTGCCAGCTCACCAGAATCCGGACAGCCCCAGCATTTT
>TRBD1|TRBV7-9|TRBJ1-1|few
CASTLLRDRGNAFF
TGTGCCAGCACCCTGCTCCGGGACAGGGGTAATGCTTTCTTT
>-|TRBV7-8|TRBJ1-6|-
CASSFNSGNNSPLHF
TGTGCCAGCAGCTTTAATTCAGGGAACAATTCACCCCTCCACTTT
>-|TRBV5-1|TRBJ2-7|-
CASSSQGAPYEQYF
TGCGCCAGCAGCTCACAGGGTGCCCCCTACGAGCAGTACTTC
>TRBD1|TRBV11-2|TRBJ2-4|-
CASSLGGQATVNIQYF
TGTGCCAGCAGCTTAGGTGGACAGGCGACAGTAAACATTCAGTACTTC
>TRBD1|TRBV5-4|TRBJ2-5|once
CASSTADTGDRETQYF
TGTGCCAGCAGCACCGCAGATACAGGGGATAGAGAGACCCAGTACTTC
>-|TRBV30|TRBJ1-1|few
CAWSWGNTEAFF
TGTGCCTGGAGTTGGGGGAACACTGAAGCTTTCTTT
>TRBD2|TRBV5-1|TRBJ2-7|-
CASRTGTIAYEQYF
TGCGCCAGCAGGACGGGGACTATCGCCTACGAGCAGTACTTC
>TRBD1|TRBV2|TRBJ2-1|-
CASSENGATGGDEQFF
TGTGCCAGCAGTGAAAACGGGGCTACAGGGGGAGATGAGCAGTTCTTC
>TRBD1|TRBV27|TRBJ2-2|few
CASRTGARLAGELFF
TGTGCCAGCAGAACAGGGGCCCGGCTCGCCGGGGAGCTGTTTTTT
>-|TRBV4-2|TRBJ1-4|-
CASSQAVGSDEKLFF
TGTGCCAGCAGCCAAGCGGTGGGATCAGATGAAAAACTGTTTTTT
>-|TRBV29-1|TRBJ2-1|-
CSVPTSNYNEQFF
TGCAGCGTCCCCACCAGCAATTACAATGAGCAGTTCTTC
>TRBD1|TRBV27|TRBJ1-6|medium-sized
CASSSRGRSSPLHF
TGTGCCAGCAGCAGCAGGGGGCGAAGTTCACCCCTCCACTTT
>-|TRBV19|TRBJ2-5|-
CASSIDLWETQYF
TGTGCCAGTAGTATAGATCTATGGGAGACCCAGTACTTC
>-|TRBV2|TRBJ1-2|medium-sized
CASSETRGYGYTF
TGTGCCAGCAGTGAAACTCGTGGGTATGGCTACACCTTC
>-|TRBV5-4|TRBJ2-1|few
CASSLAVAAYNEQFF
TGTGCCAGCAGCTTGGCAGTAGCGGCCTACAATGAGCAGTTCTTC
>-|TRBV10-1|TRBJ2-7|once
CASGRSAGVGQYF
TGCGCCAGCGGACGATCTGCTGGGGTTGGGCAGTACTTC
>TRBD1|TRBV11-2|TRBJ1-1|-
CASSYGTGLNTEAFF
TGTGCCAGCAGCTACGGGACAGGGTTAAACACTGAAGCTTTCTTT
>TRBD1|TRBV5-1|TRBJ1-4|-
CASSLWGQPNEKLFF
TGCGCCAGCAGCCTCTGGGGACAGCCTAATGAAAAACTGTTTTTT
>-|TRBV11-2|TRBJ1-6|few
CASAGGRNSPLHF
TGTGCCAGTGCCGGGGGCAGAAATTCACCCCTCCACTTT
>-|TRBV5-1|TRBJ1-2|-
CASSLEGDRRYGYTF
TGCGCCAGCAGCTTGGAGGGGGACCGCCGCTATGGCTACACCTTC
>-|TRBV6-1|TRBJ1-2|-
CASSEIGTDGYTF
TGTGCCAGCAGTGAGATAGGGACTGATGGCTACACCTTC